A selection of T cell receptor beta chains follows, all from one sample in a study of cytomegalovirus exposure and HLA in healthy donors. Method: immunoSEQ multiplex PCR; TCRdb's copy keeps in-frame clones and lacks some. This table has 150,000 to 180,000 clones, about 83% appearing once. Sequencing was done on a sample of PBMCs. These receptors were collected from a woman aged 40-49 years in good health and CMV-seronegative. Both conserved end residues are part of each CDR3. The D gene is left open where the match is weak. Only part of the rows carry a size: once, few, many, or a class if the clone is expanded.

clone size	V gene	J gene	D gene	CDR3 DNA	CDR3 protein
NA	TRBV4-1	TRBJ2-1	TRBD2	TGCGCCAGCAGCCAAGAGACAACGGTGACTAGCGGGAGGCGGATCTTC	CASSQETTVTSGRRIF
NA	TRBV2	TRBJ1-5	NA	TGTGCCACAAAGGGGGGGGGCAATCAGCCCCAGCATTTT	CATKGGGNQPQHF
once	TRBV9	TRBJ1-1	NA	TGTGCCAGCAGGGGGGGTTGGGAGAACACTGAAGCTTTCTTT	CASRGGWENTEAFF
NA	TRBV28	TRBJ1-2	TRBD1	TGTGCCAAGAGAGGGACAGAACCTTATGGCTACACCTTC	CAKRGTEPYGYTF
once	TRBV30	TRBJ2-7	TRBD2	TGTGCCTGGACTAGCGGTACCTACGAGCAGTACTTC	CAWTSGTYEQYF
NA	TRBV6-5	TRBJ2-2	NA	TGTGCCAGCAGTTACACCCAATCCCTCCGGACCGGGGAGCTGTTTTTT	CASSYTQSLRTGELFF
NA	TRBV7-9	TRBJ2-5	NA	TGTGCCAGCAGCTTAGATGGCGGGGTGGGAGAGACCCAGTACTTC	CASSLDGGVGETQYF
NA	TRBV19	TRBJ1-6	TRBD1	TGTGCCAGTAGAGGGGACAGGGGGTTACCCCTCCACTTT	CASRGDRGLPLHF
NA	TRBV2	TRBJ1-2	TRBD1	TGTGCCAGCAGACCCTCCGGGACAGAGAACTATGGCTACACCTTC	CASRPSGTENYGYTF
NA	TRBV5-1	TRBJ2-3	TRBD2	TGCGCCAGCAGCTTGGCCATCGGTAGGCTAGCGGGAGATTCAGATACGCAGTATTTT	CASSLAIGRLAGDSDTQYF
NA	TRBV5-6	TRBJ1-3	NA	TGTGCCAGCAGCTTGGCCTCGACAGGCTACTCTGGAAACACCATATATTTT	CASSLASTGYSGNTIYF
NA	TRBV5-1	TRBJ2-1	NA	TGCGCAAGCAAACCGCCCGAGGCAGGGAACAATGAGCAGTTCTTC	CASKPPEAGNNEQFF
NA	TRBV27	TRBJ2-1	TRBD2	TGTGCCAGCAGTTCCACCCCACTAGCGGGAGATGAGCAGTTCTTC	CASSSTPLAGDEQFF
once	TRBV7-9	TRBJ2-7	TRBD2	TGTGCCAGCAGCCGGGAAGGAGGACGGGGAGGGAAGTACGAGCAGTACTTC	CASSREGGRGGKYEQYF
NA	TRBV6-5	TRBJ1-2	NA	TGTGCCAGCAGCCTTCCTCCCGGCTACACCTTC	CASSLPPGYTF
once	TRBV5-1	TRBJ2-7	TRBD2	TGCGCCAGCAGCTTGGAGGGAGGGTACTCCTACGAGCAGTACTTC	CASSLEGGYSYEQYF
NA	TRBV28	TRBJ1-1	TRBD1	TGTGCCAGCAGGAGACCGGGACAGGGCTACAACACTGAAGCTTTCTTT	CASRRPGQGYNTEAFF
NA	TRBV10-3	TRBJ1-1	NA	TGTGCCATCAGTACCGGACAGTCCTCTGAAGCTTTCTTT	CAISTGQSSEAFF
NA	TRBV6-1	TRBJ2-7	NA	TGTGCCAGCAGTGAAGTGGGGGGAAGCTCCTACGAGCAGTACTTC	CASSEVGGSSYEQYF
NA	TRBV13	TRBJ2-7	TRBD2	TGTGCCAGCAGTTTCGGACTAGCGGGGTTCGCAGGTCGCGAGCAGTACTTC	CASSFGLAGFAGREQYF
NA	TRBV10-1	TRBJ2-2	NA	TGCGCCAGCAGTGAAGGTCTAGCGATTGCCGGTGGGAACACCGGGGAGCTGTTTTTT	CASSEGLAIAGGNTGELFF
few	TRBV5-1	TRBJ2-7	TRBD1	TGCGCCAGCAGCCAACAGGGGGGCGAGCAGTACTTC	CASSQQGGEQYF
NA	TRBV6-5	TRBJ2-7	NA	TGTGCCAGCAGTTACTACCGGGGCGAGCAGTACTTC	CASSYYRGEQYF
NA	TRBV10-3	TRBJ2-7	NA	TGTGCCATCAGTGAGGGAGTGGGCACCCGTCAGGGCTCCTACGAGCAGTACTTC	CAISEGVGTRQGSYEQYF
NA	TRBV2	TRBJ1-6	NA	TGTGCCAGCGGGCAGGGTCGTTCACCCCTCCACTTT	CASGQGRSPLHF
NA	TRBV7-6	TRBJ1-1	NA	TGTGCCAGCAGCGCAGATCGAAAGCAGGCCACTGAAGCTTTCTTT	CASSADRKQATEAFF
NA	TRBV7-9	TRBJ2-7	NA	TGTGCCAGCAGCTTAGTCGCAAGAGAAGAGCAGTACTTC	CASSLVAREEQYF
few	TRBV5-4	TRBJ2-5	TRBD2	TGTGCCAGCAGCTTTTGGGGTGGGGGAGGGCAGACCCAGTACTTC	CASSFWGGGGQTQYF
NA	TRBV29-1	TRBJ2-1	TRBD1	TGCAGCGTCGGCGGTGGACAGGGCCTTGGGCAGTTCTTC	CSVGGGQGLGQFF
once	TRBV14	TRBJ1-2	TRBD1	TGTGCCAGCAGCCAGGGTTACAGGGGCTATGGCTACACCTTC	CASSQGYRGYGYTF
NA	TRBV6-1	TRBJ1-2	NA	TGTGCCAGCAGGCCCTTTCGCAGGGCGTATGGCTACACCTTC	CASRPFRRAYGYTF
NA	TRBV28	TRBJ2-2	TRBD2	TGTGCCAGCAGCCTCATAGCGGCGGGAGTGAGCACCGGGGAGCTGTTTTTT	CASSLIAAGVSTGELFF
NA	TRBV5-6	TRBJ2-1	TRBD1	TGTGCCAGCAGCTCCGGGACAGGGGCCGGGAATGAGCAGTTCTTC	CASSSGTGAGNEQFF
NA	TRBV6-4	TRBJ2-3	NA	TGTGCCAGCAGAGTAGTAGCGGCCACAGATACGCAGTATTTT	CASRVVAATDTQYF
NA	TRBV16	TRBJ1-3	NA	TGTGCCAGCAGCCAATTAATAAACACCATATATTTT	CASSQLINTIYF